Listed here are 5 T cell receptor beta chains from one sample, sequenced in a study of blood T cell repertoires in COVID-19. Produced via immunoSEQ multiplex PCR; TCRdb's table is partial and in-frame only. The top ten hold roughly 3.1% of the sample, which has some 250,000 clones, 82% seen once. The material sequenced was peripheral blood. The receptors were sampled from a woman in her late teens or twenties with acute or convalescent COVID-19.

The chain is built from TRBV3-1 (or the pseudogene TRBV3-2) and TRBJ1-1; TRBD1 agrees at 7 bases. The trim removed 2 bases at V and 10 bases at J, leaving 10 bases unmatched. Per germline, CDR1 LGHDT and CDR2 YNNKEL (reference sequence). The CDR3 is made up of 14 amino acids. CDR3 DNA sequence: TGTGCCAGCAGCCAAACGGGTGACAGGGCTGTAGCTTTCTTT. Translated: CASSQTGDRAVAFF.

The chain links TRBV7-6 to TRBJ2-1, with 13 bases that match TRBD2. V shed 5 bases, J shed 7 bases, and the junction held 5 bases outside the gene matches. CDR1 and CDR2 (germline): SGHVS, FNYEAQ. The CDR3 is 15 residues long. CDR3 DNA sequence: TGTGCCAGCAGCACACTAGCGGGGGGGGCGAATGAGCAGTTCTTC. As protein: CASSTLAGGANEQFF.

V and J are TRBV5-5 and TRBJ2-7; D perhaps matches TRBD2 (6 bases). This CDR3 comprises 15 residues. V lost 3 bases to trimming and J lost 3 bases, with 16 bases between them. Germline lookup yields CDR1 SGHKS and CDR2 YYEKEE (reference sequence). In DNA, the CDR3 is TGTGCCAGCAGCTGGGGGGTCAGCGTCGACTACGAGCAGTACTTC. Its protein is CASSWGVSVDYEQYF.

The genes are TRBV21-1 and TRBJ1-1; TRBD1 was called by the table and not checked on the DNA. TRBV21-1 represents a pseudogene. This CDR3 is 15 amino acids long. Here the CDR3 reads CASSKEAGQHTEAFF. CDR3 DNA: TGTGCCAGCAGCAAAGAGGCAGGGCAGCACACTGAAGCTTTCTTT.

J is TRBJ2-7 and V is TRBV27; TRBD2 aligns across 7 bases. The CDR3 loop spans 17 amino acids. Trimming cost V 6 bases and J 1 base; bases outside gene matches: 15. Germline V gene data show CDR1 as MNHEY and CDR2 as SMNVEV (reference sequence). CDR3 bases: TGTGCCAGCAGACCAGGACTAGTTAGGGTTGGGTCCTACGAGCAGTACTTC. This sequence encodes CASRPGLVRVGSYEQYF.